This T cell receptor beta chain emerged from a study of T cells in Graves' hyperthyroidism and ophthalmopathy (dated by TCRdb to about 2019). For context, the study as a whole: A discovery cohort of about a hundred patients, approximately 44 with Graves' ophthalmopathy and under 60 with stable Graves' hyperthyroidism, was used to find distinguishing TCR V-J signatures. Once sampling was done, hyperthyroidism patients were given methimazole at a starting dose of 30 mg daily, whereas ophthalmopathy patients were given high-dose intravenous methylprednisolone. The 90 or so discovery patients were randomly split 7:3 into training and test sets. Thyroid tissue and blood T-cell repertoires from six Graves' hyperthyroidism patients were also compared in the study. According to the paper, TCR Vbeta CDR3 sequencing was carried out on around 140 peripheral blood samples, which came from under 50 ophthalmopathy, about 75 hyperthyroidism and roughly 17 progressor patients. Prospective prediction of ophthalmopathy was tested in an independent validation cohort of 18 to 20 hyperthyroidism patients and 15 to 17 patients who later progressed to ophthalmopathy. The paper's findings and limits, for the study overall: In cross-validation, a model built on a 13 V-J signature told ophthalmopathy apart from stable hyperthyroidism with approximately 90% sensitivity and about 81% specificity, and in testing the same model reached 80%/75%. In validation, the model predicted progression to ophthalmopathy with around 71% sensitivity and approximately 72% specificity, a median of approximately 6.5 months before onset. No statistical method was used to set the sample size in advance, and investigators knew the group allocation. Most expanded thyroid clonotypes (frequency above 0.001) were also detected in blood, a finding suggesting that blood repertoires may reflect thyroid immune responses.

The TCR beta CDR3 regions were amplified from the RNA transcripts. The first round of RT-PCR for the TCR CDR3 was performed with the HTBI primer set and the Qiagen OneStep RT-PCR kit. A second multiplex PCR round built the libraries, followed by size selection and purification. The libraries were sequenced on an Illumina HiSeq2000 using paired-end 100 bp reads. Concerning the study's data processing: SOAPnuke was used to process the raw data, throwing out any read that contained adapters or uncalled bases, had a mean Phred below 15, or lacked an exact constant-primer or identifier match. High-quality paired reads were merged using COPE v1.2.5, and each unique nucleotide sequence was defined as a clonotype. MiTCR v1.1 was used to align clonotypes to the IMGT TRBV, TRBD and TRBJ reference segments. The analysis was restricted to V-J combinations with a frequency above 0.0001, which together covered 99% to 99.2% of the repertoires. A TCS score was defined as the ratio between F50 (clonal expansion) and ExV (chaos), using BLOSUM62-based TCRdist between CDR3 peptides within each V-J. Welch's t-statistics and random forest reduced roughly 540 V-J features to under 15, which were used in a naive Bayes classifier (R e1071). The similarity between thyroid and blood repertoires was quantified using the Morisita-Horn index. The public reads were quality trimmed at Q25 with fastp and then assembled into clones with MiXCR by TCRdb, keeping productive beta chains. Rows matching on CDR3 protein sequence are summarized as one entry with the most common DNA and genes. None of the V and J calls come from the authors' own analysis; TCRdb made them. Within this sample are a few hundred thousand distinct CDR3 sequences, with approximately 49% of them counted one time only. About 45% of the sample is held by the ten biggest clonotypes.

The study excluded patients with uncontrolled infections, other autoimmune diseases, pregnancy or lactation. Diagnoses relied on clinical symptoms, serum thyroxine and TRAb, thyroid ultrasound and orbital computed tomography. Trizol reagent was used to extract total RNA, and RNA quality was then checked on an Agilent 2100 Bioanalyzer. With regard to this clonotype: There is no known antigen for this receptor. There are no base qualities to consult, and no much larger clone falls within one base.

The sequenced material came from peripheral blood or thyroid tissue (not recorded which). This receptor was identified in an adult woman with Graves' disease, either hyperthyroidism or ophthalmopathy (not recorded which).

The CDR3 corresponds to CASSPLNTVGYTF. Here is the DNA: TGTGCCAGCAGCCCTCTAAACACTGTTGGCTACACCTTC. The chain is made from TRBV7-2 and TRBJ1-2, with the D gene not clear enough to name. Spanning cysteine to phenylalanine, the CDR3 consists of 13 amino acids. Only CDR3 DNA is held: 39 bases, read in frame from base 1. Trimming removed 5 bases from V and 7 bases from J, leaving 14 bases between the germline ends. CDR1 SGHTA and CDR2 FQGNSA are derived from the germline V gene.